These 32 T cell receptor beta chains originate from one sample sequenced in a study of blood T cells in healthy people across ages. Primed by a sample-barcoded 5' primer and a J-beta primer mix, a second PCR proceeded for about 6 to 12 cycles. TCRdb recomputed calls from the 5' RACE reads with MiXCR, one row per CDR3 protein. The sample lists about 730,000 distinct CDR3 sequences, roughly 47% seen once, with approximately 22% in the top ten. The sequenced material came from blood. The receptors were sampled from a woman aged 60 to 75 in good health.

The CDR3 bases are TGCAGTGCCACAATACTCACAGTAAGCTCCTACAATGAGCAGTTCTTC. As protein: CSATILTVSSYNEQFF. The genes are TRBV20-1 and TRBJ2-1; no clear D. Trimming cost V 6 bases and J 0 bases, with 18 bases left between them. The germline V gene encodes CDR1 DFQATT and CDR2 SNEGSKA (reference sequence). This CDR3 has 16 amino acids.

This clonotype was found a few times. The chain joins TRBV20-1 to TRBJ2-5, with D maybe TRBD2 (5 bases). V lost 3 bases, J lost 5 bases, and 7 bases lay in between. Looked up from germline, CDR1 is DFQATT and CDR2 is SNEGSKA (reference sequence). The CDR3 runs to 11 residues. As DNA, the CDR3 is TGCAGTGCTAGTGAGGGTGAGACCCAGTACTTC. This encodes CSASEGETQYF.

This clonotype was detected once. The chain has TRBV6-1 and TRBJ2-5, with D hard to call. TRBJ2-7 matches the DNA end more closely, so the J call is doubtful. The CDR3 covers 13 residues. Looked up from germline, CDR1 is MNHNS and CDR2 is SASEGT. In nucleotides, the CDR3 is TGTGCCAGCAGTCCGCGAGCGCCCTCCGAGCAGTACTTC. This translates into CASSPRAPSEQYF.

This clonotype was seen only a few times. The rearrangement joins TRBV20-1 to TRBJ2-1, with D possibly TRBD1 on 5 matching bases. CDR3 length equals 14 residues. Trimming removed 4 bases at V and 5 bases at J, with 15 bases between. Germline CDR1 reads DFQATT; CDR2 reads SNEGSKA (reference sequence). CDR3 region: CSANSQDQNNEQFF. CDR3 bases: TGCAGTGCTAATTCACAGGACCAAAACAATGAGCAGTTCTTC.

Notes on this clonotype: Its ends do not fully match the called genes, so a read error is possible. The CDR3 DNA reads as TGTGCCAGCAGTCACTCGAGCGGGAGTCTTTTCAATGAGCAGTTCTTC. Translated, it gives CASSHSSGSLFNEQFF. This chain links TRBV6-5 with TRBJ2-1; the match to TRBD2 covers 8 bases. CDR1 MNHEY and CDR2 SVGAGI come from the germline V gene. The CDR3 sequence is 16 residues long.

The chain recombines TRBV7-9 with TRBJ2-7, with TRBD2 matching 10 bases. Looked up from germline, CDR1 is SEHNR and CDR2 is FQNEAQ (reference sequence). The CDR3 sequence is 15 residues long. Unmatched junction bases numbered 6, after V lost 0 bases and J lost 7 bases. The CDR3 loop reads CASSLALAGVGEQYF. The CDR3 nucleotides are TGTGCCAGCAGCTTAGCTCTAGCGGGAGTAGGTGAGCAGTACTTC. Filled out from reference TRBV7-9 and TRBJ2-7, the complete variable domain reads DTGVSQNPRHKITKRGQNVTFRCDPISEHNRLYWYRQTLGQGPEFLTYFQNEAQLEKSRLLSDRFSAERPKGSFSTLEIQRTEQGDSAMYLCASSLALAGVGEQYFGPGTRLTVT.

Ten or more counts support this clonotype. This chain joins TRBV28 and TRBJ2-1; D not resolved. The CDR3 has 10 amino acids. Deletions cut 4 bases from V and 5 bases from J, with 0 bases between. Germline lookup yields CDR1 MDHEN and CDR2 SYDVKM. CDR3 nucleotide sequence: TGTGCCAGCAGTTACAATGAGCAGTTCTTC. Its translation: CASSYNEQFF.

This clonotype was seen only a few times. The gene calls are TRBV15 and TRBJ2-5, with 8 positions matching TRBD1. The CDR3 is made up of 16 amino acids. CDR1 and CDR2 from the germline V gene are LNHNV and YYDKDF (reference sequence). Trimming took 4 bases from V and 1 from J; bases not matched to a gene: 8. Here the CDR3 DNA reads TGTGCCACCAGCAAAAGTACCGGGACAGGCCAAGAGACCCAGTACTTC. Encoded protein: CATSKSTGTGQETQYF.

This chain connects TRBV20-1 to TRBJ1-1; D is perhaps TRBD1 (5 bases). The germline V gene has CDR1 DFQATT and CDR2 SNEGSKA (reference sequence). Trimming shortened V by 3 bases and J by 0 bases, and 23 bases separated the two germline ends. The CDR3 covers 18 residues. The CDR3 region has the DNA TGCAGTGCTAGTAAACGGAGTCGGTGGGGGATCATGAACACTGAAGCTTTCTTT. It specifies CSASKRSRWGIMNTEAFF.

The J gene is TRBJ1-4, the V gene TRBV5-1; no firm D call. Germline CDR1 SGHRS, CDR2 YFSETQ. V was clipped by 4 bases and J by 3 bases, with 13 bases between them. The CDR3 spans 15 residues. This CDR3 is CASSGPVASNEKLFF. CDR3 coding DNA: TGCGCCAGCAGCGGGCCCGTGGCATCTAATGAAAAACTGTTTTTT.

This clonotype was seen a single time. This chain uses TRBV6-2 or TRBV6-3 with TRBJ2-1; the D gene could be TRBD1 or TRBD2 (5 bases each). This CDR3 comprises 15 residues. Trimming stripped 0 bases from V and 3 bases from J, with 9 bases between. The germline V gene encodes CDR1 MNHEY and CDR2 SVGEGT. The CDR3 region is CASSYSSGHYNEQFF. DNA for the CDR3: TGTGCCAGCAGTTACTCGAGCGGACACTACAATGAGCAGTTCTTC.

This clonotype was detected a few times. V is TRBV5-6 and J is TRBJ2-1; D is possibly TRBD2 (5 bases). The CDR3 covers 15 residues. Germline loops: CDR1 SGHDT, CDR2 YYEEEE. Deletions cut 0 bases from V and 3 bases from J, with 10 bases between. Here the CDR3 reads CASSLDLALYNEQFF. In nucleotides, the CDR3 is TGTGCCAGCAGCTTGGACCTAGCACTCTACAATGAGCAGTTCTTC.

The chain combines TRBV7-8 with TRBJ2-5; D not resolved. This CDR3 comprises 11 residues. V lost 7 bases to trimming and J lost 4 bases, with 7 bases between them. The germline CDR1 and CDR2 sequences are SGHVS and FQNEAQ. In DNA form, the CDR3 reads TGTGCCAGCAACTCCCTAGAGACCCAGTACTTC. This gives the protein CASNSLETQYF.

J is TRBJ2-5 and V is TRBV21-1. The J call may be faulty, since TRBJ2-4 better matches the DNA end. TRBV21-1 is a recognized pseudogene. There are 15 residues in the CDR3. This CDR3 is CASTIALRGVDIQYF. As DNA, the CDR3 is TGTGCCAGCACTATAGCTTTAAGAGGAGTTGACATTCAGTACTTC.

This clonotype has only a few counts. This chain joins TRBV11-3 and TRBJ2-1; 10 nucleotides agree with TRBD2. V lost 8 bases and J lost 2; bases outside the gene matches: 9. This CDR3 contains 16 residues. Per the germline V gene, CDR1 is SGHNT and CDR2 is YENEEA. CDR3 residues: CASAPYSGGPYNEQFF. CDR3 coding DNA: TGTGCCAGCGCACCGTATAGCGGGGGGCCCTACAATGAGCAGTTCTTC. Supplemented by reference TRBV11-3 and TRBJ2-1, the full variable domain reads EAGVVQSPRYKIIEKKQPVAFWCNPISGHNTLYWYLQNLGQGPELLIRYENEEAVDDSQLPKDRFSAERLKGVDSTLKIQPAELGDSAVYLCASAPYSGGPYNEQFFGPGTRLTVL.

This clonotype turned up a few times. The chain combines TRBV6-1 with TRBJ1-5; a weak D match, TRBD1 (5 bases). Germline V gene sequence: CDR1 MNHNS, CDR2 SASEGT. V lost 2 bases and J 1 base, leaving 18 bases between the germline ends. CDR3 length: 18 residues. CDR3: CASSERGRGKVSNQPQHF. The CDR3 coding sequence is TGTGCCAGCAGTGAACGGGGTCGGGGGAAGGTCAGCAATCAGCCCCAGCATTTT.

The chain has TRBV4-3 and TRBJ2-5; TRBD1 or TRBD2 may be the D gene (6 bases each). The V end was cut by 0 bases, the J end by 11 bases, with 22 bases between. The germline V gene encodes CDR1 LGHNA and CDR2 YSLEER. The CDR3 extends over 16 amino acids. The CDR3 DNA is TGCGCCAGCAGCCAAGATCCCCCAGCTCAGAGGGGGGAGCAGTACTTC. Translation: CASSQDPPAQRGEQYF.

Worth noting for this clonotype: The junction differs from germline at one of its ends, possibly a read error. The rearrangement uses TRBV6-6 and TRBJ1-6; TRBD1 aligns across 8 bases. The germline V gene encodes CDR1 MNHNY and CDR2 SVGAGI (reference sequence). The length of the CDR3 is 14 residues. The CDR3, as DNA: TGTGCCTGCAGCCCAGGGGGCGGGAATTCACCCCTCCACTTT. Its translation is CACSPGGGNSPLHF.

The V gene is TRBV12-3 or TRBV12-4, the J gene TRBJ2-3; a weak D match, TRBD2 (5 bases). The CDR3 totals 15 residues. Trimming took off 5 bases at V and 2 bases at J, with 14 bases between the two ends. CDR3 coding DNA: TGTGCCAGCAGTCCAGCTAGCTTCTCCACAGATACGCAGTATTTT. Translated: CASSPASFSTDTQYF.

This clonotype was detected only a few times. CDR3: CASSYSSGTPQETQYF. CDR3 DNA: TGTGCCAGCAGTTACTCCTCCGGGACACCACAAGAGACCCAGTACTTC. The chain joins TRBV6-2 or TRBV6-3 to TRBJ2-5, with D tentatively TRBD1 (6 bases). There are 16 residues in the CDR3. CDR1 and CDR2 from the germline V gene are MNHEY and SVGEGT. The ends were cut back, 0 bases at V and 2 bases at J, with 13 bases in the middle.

The sample holds many counts of this clonotype. The chain links TRBV7-9 to TRBJ1-2, with D perhaps matching TRBD1 (5 bases). V lost 3 bases and J 8 bases, leaving 10 bases between the germline ends. The length of the CDR3 is 12 residues. From germline, CDR1 is SEHNR and CDR2 FQNEAQ (reference sequence). This chain's CDR3 is CASSFRDGGYTF. The CDR3 DNA reads as TGTGCCAGCAGCTTCAGGGATGGGGGCTACACCTTC.

The chain uses TRBV10-3 and TRBJ1-4, with D hard to call. Germline-derived CDR1 and CDR2 are ENHRY and SYGVKD. This CDR3 is built from 16 residues. V dropped 0 bases and J dropped 7 bases, with 15 bases sitting between them. The CDR3 DNA reads TGTGCCATCAGTGAGTCGGGAGCGGCAGGCATTGAAAAACTGTTTTTT. Residues: CAISESGAAGIEKLFF.

On this clonotype: This may arise from a read error, as a much more abundant clone is one base away. The chain joins TRBV5-1 to TRBJ2-3; D might be TRBD2 (6 bases). The germline gives CDR1 SGHRS, CDR2 YFSETQ. With 3 bases removed from V and 4 bases from J, the gap between germline ends came to 12 bases. There are 14 residues in the CDR3. CDR3 nucleotide sequence: TGCGCCAGCAGCTCGGCTCGGAGGGCAGATACGCAGTATTTT. Residues: CASSSARRADTQYF.

This chain links TRBV4-2 with TRBJ2-6, with D maybe TRBD2 (6 bases). The CDR3 consists of 18 residues. V was cut by 1 base and J by 2 bases, with 15 bases left in between. CDR1 is LGHNA and CDR2 is YNFKEQ in the germline V gene. CDR3 DNA sequence: TGTGCCAGCAGCCAAGCGGGGGTCGGACCAGCTGGGGCCAACGTCCTGACTTTC. Translation: CASSQAGVGPAGANVLTF.

V and J are TRBV20-1 and TRBJ2-7, with a weak D call TRBD2 (5 bases). CDR1 DFQATT and CDR2 SNEGSKA come from the germline V gene (reference sequence). Trimming removed 4 bases at V and 7 bases at J, with 17 bases between. This CDR3 spans 13 amino acids. The chain's CDR3 is CSATAPGINEQYF. The CDR3 DNA reads TGCAGTGCTACTGCTCCCGGGATCAATGAGCAGTACTTC.

The table lists this clonotype with many counts. The chain has TRBV3-1 and TRBJ2-5; D is undetermined. Germline lookup yields CDR1 LGHDT and CDR2 YNNKEL (reference sequence). The CDR3 loop spans 12 amino acids. V lost 2 bases to trimming and J lost 4 bases, with 5 bases between them. The CDR3 DNA is TGTGCCAGCAGCCAAACTCGAGAGACCCAGTACTTC. Encoded protein: CASSQTRETQYF.

This clonotype was seen a few times. This rearrangement joins TRBV20-1 to TRBJ2-7, with 11 positions matching TRBD2. The CDR3 has 17 amino acids. V was clipped by 0 bases and J by 5 bases; unmatched bases: 12. Germline CDR1 DFQATT, CDR2 SNEGSKA (reference sequence). CDR3 loop: CSARDFLLAGALDEQYF. DNA for the CDR3: TGCAGTGCTAGAGATTTTTTACTAGCGGGAGCTTTAGACGAGCAGTACTTC.

This clonotype was observed many times. The J gene is TRBJ2-7, the V gene TRBV7-2, with 13 bases aligning to TRBD2. The germline CDR1 and CDR2 sequences are SGHTA and FQGNSA. The CDR3 extends over 16 amino acids. J gave up 3 bases and V 5 bases, and 7 bases lay outside the gene matches. Here the CDR3 reads CASSARLAGGFYEQYF. In DNA form, the CDR3 reads TGTGCCAGCAGCGCCAGACTAGCGGGAGGATTCTACGAGCAGTACTTC.

This clonotype occurred many times. The rearrangement links TRBV29-1 to TRBJ2-5; unclear D gene. Per germline, CDR1 SQVTM and CDR2 ANQGSEA. V lost 5 bases and J 5 bases, leaving 18 bases between the germline ends. This CDR3 comprises 14 residues. CDR3 sequence (DNA): TGCAGCGTTCCACAACCGGGTGGGTTGGAGACCCAGTACTTC. Its protein is CSVPQPGGLETQYF.

This chain connects TRBV5-1 to TRBJ2-7; 14 bases match TRBD2. V lost 4 bases to trimming and J lost 3 bases; unmatched junction nucleotides: 3. Per the germline V gene, CDR1 is SGHRS and CDR2 is YFSETQ. The CDR3 covers 15 residues. CDR3 region: CASSTGTSGGYEQYF. CDR3 coding DNA: TGCGCCAGCAGCACCGGGACTAGCGGGGGCTACGAGCAGTACTTC.

CDR3 region: CASSPGWSSYNEQYF. The CDR3 nucleotides are TGCGCCAGCAGCCCAGGGTGGAGCTCCTACAATGAGCAGTACTTC. The chain uses TRBV4-3 and TRBJ2-1, with D possibly TRBD1 on 5 matching bases. Gene TRBJ2-7 matches the end of the DNA better, so the J call may be wrong. From germline, CDR1 is LGHNA and CDR2 YSLEER. The CDR3 has 15 residues.

This clonotype was seen more than once but under ten times. This CDR3 is CASRPGVGYEQYF. Here the CDR3 DNA reads TGTGCCAGCAGACCAGGGGTTGGCTACGAGCAGTACTTC. The gene calls are TRBV2 and TRBJ2-7; tentatively, D is TRBD1 (6 bases). V dropped 6 bases and J dropped 3 bases, with 12 bases sitting between them. Germline CDR1 is SNHLY and CDR2 is FYNNEI. The CDR3 spans 13 residues. Looking up the rest from reference TRBV2 and TRBJ2-7 gives the full variable domain: EPEVTQTPSHQVTQMGQEVILRCVPISNHLYFYWYRQILGQKVEFLVSFYNNEISEKSEIFDDQFSVERPDGSNFTLKIRSTKLEDSAMYFCASRPGVGYEQYFGPGTRLTVT.